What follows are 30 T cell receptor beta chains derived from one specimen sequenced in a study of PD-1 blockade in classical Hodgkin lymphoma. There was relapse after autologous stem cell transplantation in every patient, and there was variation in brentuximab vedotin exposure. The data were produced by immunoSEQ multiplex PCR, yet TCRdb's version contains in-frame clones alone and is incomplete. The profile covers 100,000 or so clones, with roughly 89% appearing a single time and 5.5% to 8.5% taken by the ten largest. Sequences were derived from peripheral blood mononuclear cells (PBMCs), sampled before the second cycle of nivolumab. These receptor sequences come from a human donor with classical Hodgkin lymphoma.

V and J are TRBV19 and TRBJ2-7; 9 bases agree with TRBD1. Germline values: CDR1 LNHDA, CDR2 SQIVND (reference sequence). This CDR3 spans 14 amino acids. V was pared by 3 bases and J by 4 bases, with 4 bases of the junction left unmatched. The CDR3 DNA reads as TGTGCCAGTAGTATCGGGACAGGGAGGTACGAGCAGTACTTC. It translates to CASSIGTGRYEQYF.

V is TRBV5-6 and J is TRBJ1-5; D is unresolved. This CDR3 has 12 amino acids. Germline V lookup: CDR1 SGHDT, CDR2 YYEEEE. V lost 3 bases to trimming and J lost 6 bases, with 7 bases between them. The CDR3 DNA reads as TGTGCCAGCAGCTCACTGGTTCAGCCCCAGCATTTT. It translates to CASSSLVQPQHF.

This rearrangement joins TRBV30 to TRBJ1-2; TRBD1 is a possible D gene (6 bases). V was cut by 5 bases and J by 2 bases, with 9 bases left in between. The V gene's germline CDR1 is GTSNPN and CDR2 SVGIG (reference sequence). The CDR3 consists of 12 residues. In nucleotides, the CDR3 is TGTGCCTGGGAAGGGGGAAACTATGGCTACACCTTC. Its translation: CAWEGGNYGYTF.

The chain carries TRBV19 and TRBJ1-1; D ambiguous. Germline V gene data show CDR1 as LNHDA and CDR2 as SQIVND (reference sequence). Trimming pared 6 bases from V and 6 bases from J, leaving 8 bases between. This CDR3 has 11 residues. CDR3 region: CASSPGAEAFF. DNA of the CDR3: TGTGCCAGTAGCCCCGGGGCTGAAGCTTTCTTT.

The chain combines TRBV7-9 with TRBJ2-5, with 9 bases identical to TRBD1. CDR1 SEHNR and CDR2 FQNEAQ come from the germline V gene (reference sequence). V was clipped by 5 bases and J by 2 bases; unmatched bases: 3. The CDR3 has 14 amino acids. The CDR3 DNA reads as TGTGCCAGCAGCCCCGACAGGGGGCAAGAGACCCAGTACTTC. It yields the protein CASSPDRGQETQYF.

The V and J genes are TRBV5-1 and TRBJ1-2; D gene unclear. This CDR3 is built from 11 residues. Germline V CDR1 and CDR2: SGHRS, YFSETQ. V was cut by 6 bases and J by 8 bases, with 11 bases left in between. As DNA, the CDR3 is TGCGCCAGCATTCCGGGCGTGGGCTACACCTTC. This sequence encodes CASIPGVGYTF.

The CDR3 bases are TGTGCCTGGAGACCAGGTCTTGCAGGGATCGGCAATCAGCCCCAGCATTTT. As protein: CAWRPGLAGIGNQPQHF. J is TRBJ1-5 and V is TRBV30, with D perhaps TRBD1 (5 bases). CDR1 and CDR2 (germline): GTSNPN, SVGIG (reference sequence). The CDR3 loop spans 17 amino acids. Trimming left V 3 bases short and J 2 bases short, with 20 bases between.

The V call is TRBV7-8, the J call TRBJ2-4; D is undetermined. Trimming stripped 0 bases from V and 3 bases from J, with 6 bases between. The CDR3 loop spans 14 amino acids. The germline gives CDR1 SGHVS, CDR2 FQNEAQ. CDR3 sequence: CASSLARVKNIQYF. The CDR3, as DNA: TGTGCCAGCAGCTTAGCCCGGGTCAAAAACATTCAGTACTTC.

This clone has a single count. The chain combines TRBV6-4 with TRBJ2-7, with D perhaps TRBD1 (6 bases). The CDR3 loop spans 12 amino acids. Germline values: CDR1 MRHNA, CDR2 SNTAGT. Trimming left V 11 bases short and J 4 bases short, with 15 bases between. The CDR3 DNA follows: TGTGCCGTGCACGGGACACCGTACGAGCAGTACTTC. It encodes CAVHGTPYEQYF.

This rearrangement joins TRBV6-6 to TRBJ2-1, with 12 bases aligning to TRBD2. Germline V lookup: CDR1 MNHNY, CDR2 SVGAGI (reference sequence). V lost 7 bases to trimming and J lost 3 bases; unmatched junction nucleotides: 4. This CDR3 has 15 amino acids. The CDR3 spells CASNRLAGVYNEQFF. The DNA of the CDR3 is TGTGCCAGCAACCGACTAGCGGGGGTCTACAATGAGCAGTTCTTC.

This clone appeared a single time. The CDR3 DNA reads TGTGCCAGCGGGACAGGCCGGCAGCCCCAGCATTTT. Its translation: CASGTGRQPQHF. J is TRBJ1-5 and V is TRBV27; 8 nucleotides line up with TRBD1. Germline CDR1 MNHEY, CDR2 SMNVEV (reference sequence). There are 12 residues in the CDR3. The ends lost 8 bases at V and 7 bases at J; junction bases unmatched: 4.

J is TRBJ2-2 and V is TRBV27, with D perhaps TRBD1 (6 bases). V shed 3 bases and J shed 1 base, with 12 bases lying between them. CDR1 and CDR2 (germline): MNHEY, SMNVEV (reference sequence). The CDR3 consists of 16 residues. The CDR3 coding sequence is TGTGCCAGCAGTTTGTTGGGGGCCCTGAACACCGGGGAGCTGTTTTTT. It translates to CASSLLGALNTGELFF.

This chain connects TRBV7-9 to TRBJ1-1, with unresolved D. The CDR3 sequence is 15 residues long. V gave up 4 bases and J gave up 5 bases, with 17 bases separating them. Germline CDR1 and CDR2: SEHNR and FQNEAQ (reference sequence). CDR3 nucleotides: TGTGCCAGCAGCTCTCCAGGCTCTCCCATGACTGAAGCTTTCTTT. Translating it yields CASSSPGSPMTEAFF.

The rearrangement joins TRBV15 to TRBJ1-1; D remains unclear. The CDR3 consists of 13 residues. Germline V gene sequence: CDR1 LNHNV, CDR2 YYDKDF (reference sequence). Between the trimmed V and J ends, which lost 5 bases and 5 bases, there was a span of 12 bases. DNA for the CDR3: TGTGCCACCAGCGACACAATGAGGACTGAAGCTTTCTTT. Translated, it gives CATSDTMRTEAFF.

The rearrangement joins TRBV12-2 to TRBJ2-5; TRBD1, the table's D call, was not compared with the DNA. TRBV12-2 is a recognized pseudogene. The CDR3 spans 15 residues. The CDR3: CASRRRGRGLETQYF. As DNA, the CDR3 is TGTGCAAGTCGTCGACGGGGCAGGGGGCTGGAGACCCAGTACTTC.

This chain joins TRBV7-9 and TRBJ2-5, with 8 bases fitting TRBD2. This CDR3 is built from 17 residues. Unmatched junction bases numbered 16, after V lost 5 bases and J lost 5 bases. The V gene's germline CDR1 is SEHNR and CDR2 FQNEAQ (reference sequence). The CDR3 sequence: CASSGRDHGGGPETQYF. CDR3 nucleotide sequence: TGTGCCAGCAGCGGACGGGACCACGGGGGGGGTCCGGAGACCCAGTACTTC.

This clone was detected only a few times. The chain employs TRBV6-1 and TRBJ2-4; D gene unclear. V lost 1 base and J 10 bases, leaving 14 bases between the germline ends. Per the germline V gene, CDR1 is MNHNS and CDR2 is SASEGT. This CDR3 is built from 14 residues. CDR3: CASSEERGVEIQYF. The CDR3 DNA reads TGTGCCAGCAGTGAAGAGCGTGGGGTGGAGATTCAGTACTTC.

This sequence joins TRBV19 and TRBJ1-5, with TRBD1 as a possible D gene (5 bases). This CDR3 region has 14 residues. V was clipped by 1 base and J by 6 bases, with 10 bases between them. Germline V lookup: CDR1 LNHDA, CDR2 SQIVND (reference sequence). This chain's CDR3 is CASSIGGGSQPQHF. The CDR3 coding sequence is TGTGCCAGTAGTATAGGGGGGGGAAGTCAGCCCCAGCATTTT. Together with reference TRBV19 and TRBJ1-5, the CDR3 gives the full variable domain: DGGITQSPKYLFRKEGQNVTLSCEQNLNHDAMYWYRQDPGQGLRLIYYSQIVNDFQKGDIAEGYSVSREKKESFPLTVTSAQKNPTAFYLCASSIGGGSQPQHFGDGTRLSIL.

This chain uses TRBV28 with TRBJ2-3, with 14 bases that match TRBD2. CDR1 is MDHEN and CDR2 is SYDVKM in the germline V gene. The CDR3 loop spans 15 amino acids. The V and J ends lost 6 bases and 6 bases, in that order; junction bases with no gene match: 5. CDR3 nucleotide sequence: TGTGCCAGCAGCGGACTAGCGGGGGGTCGGGATACGCAGTATTTT. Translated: CASSGLAGGRDTQYF.

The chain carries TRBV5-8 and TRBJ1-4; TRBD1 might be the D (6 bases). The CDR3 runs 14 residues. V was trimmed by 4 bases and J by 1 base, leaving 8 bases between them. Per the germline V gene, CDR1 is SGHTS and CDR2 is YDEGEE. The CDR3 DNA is TGTGCCAGCAGCAGGGGGTTAACTAATGAAAAACTGTTTTTT. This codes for CASSRGLTNEKLFF.

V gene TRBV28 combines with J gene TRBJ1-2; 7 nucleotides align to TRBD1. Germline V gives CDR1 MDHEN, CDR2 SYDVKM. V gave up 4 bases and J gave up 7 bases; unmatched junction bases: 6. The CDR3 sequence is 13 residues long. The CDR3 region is CASSSTGAGGYTF. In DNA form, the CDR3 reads TGTGCCAGCAGTTCCACAGGGGCAGGTGGCTACACCTTC.

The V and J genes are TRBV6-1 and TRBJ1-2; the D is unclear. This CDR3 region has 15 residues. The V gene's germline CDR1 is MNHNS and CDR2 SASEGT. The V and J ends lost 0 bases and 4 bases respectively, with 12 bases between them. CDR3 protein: CASSEALEGPYGYTF. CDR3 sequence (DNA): TGTGCCAGCAGTGAAGCGCTTGAGGGCCCCTATGGCTACACCTTC.

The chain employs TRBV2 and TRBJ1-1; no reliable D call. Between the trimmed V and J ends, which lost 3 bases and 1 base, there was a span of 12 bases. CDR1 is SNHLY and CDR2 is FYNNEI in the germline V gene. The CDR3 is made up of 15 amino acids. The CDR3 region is CASSDWTEANTEAFF. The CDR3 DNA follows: TGTGCCAGCAGTGATTGGACGGAAGCGAACACTGAAGCTTTCTTT.

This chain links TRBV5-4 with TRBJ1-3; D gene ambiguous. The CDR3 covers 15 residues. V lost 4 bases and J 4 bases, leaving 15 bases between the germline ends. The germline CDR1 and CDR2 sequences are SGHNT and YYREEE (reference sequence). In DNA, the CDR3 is TGTGCCAGCAGCCACGACCCCGACTCCGGAAACACCATATATTTT. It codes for CASSHDPDSGNTIYF.

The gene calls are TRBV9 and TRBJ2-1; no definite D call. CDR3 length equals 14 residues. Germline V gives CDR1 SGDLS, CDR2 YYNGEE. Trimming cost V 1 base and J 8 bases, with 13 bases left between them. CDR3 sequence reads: CASSVYGGSDEQFF. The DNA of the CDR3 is TGTGCCAGCAGCGTATATGGTGGCTCGGATGAGCAGTTCTTC.

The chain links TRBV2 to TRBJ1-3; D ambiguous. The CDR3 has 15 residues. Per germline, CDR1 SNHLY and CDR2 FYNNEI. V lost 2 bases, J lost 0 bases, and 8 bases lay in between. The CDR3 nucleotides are TGTGCCAGCAGTGAACGGGTTAGCTCTGGAAACACCATATATTTT. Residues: CASSERVSSGNTIYF.

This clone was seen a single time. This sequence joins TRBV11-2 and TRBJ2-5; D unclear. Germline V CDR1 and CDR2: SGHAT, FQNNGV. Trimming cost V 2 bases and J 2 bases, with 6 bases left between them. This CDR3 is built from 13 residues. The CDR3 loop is CASSLQAQETQYF. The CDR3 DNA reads TGTGCCAGCAGCTTACAAGCTCAAGAGACCCAGTACTTC.

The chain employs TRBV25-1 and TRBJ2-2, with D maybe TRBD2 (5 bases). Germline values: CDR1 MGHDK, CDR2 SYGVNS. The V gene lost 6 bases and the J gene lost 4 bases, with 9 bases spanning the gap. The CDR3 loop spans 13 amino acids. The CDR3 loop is CASSREGTGELFF. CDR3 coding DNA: TGTGCCAGCAGCCGCGAGGGCACCGGGGAGCTGTTTTTT.

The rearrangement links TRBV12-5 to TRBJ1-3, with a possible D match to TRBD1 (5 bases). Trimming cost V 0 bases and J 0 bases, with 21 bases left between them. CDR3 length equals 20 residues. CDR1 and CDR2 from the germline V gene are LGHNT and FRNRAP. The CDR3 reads CASGLVLGGLQLYSGNTIYF. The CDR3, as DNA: TGTGCTAGTGGTTTGGTACTCGGGGGGTTGCAACTCTACTCTGGAAACACCATATATTTT.

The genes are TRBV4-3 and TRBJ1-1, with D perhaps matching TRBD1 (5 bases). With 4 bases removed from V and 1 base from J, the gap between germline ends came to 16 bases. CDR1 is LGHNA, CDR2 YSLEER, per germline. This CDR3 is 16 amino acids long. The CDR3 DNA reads TGCGCCAGCAGCCGAACGGGGCAGGGAGCGAACACTGAAGCTTTCTTT. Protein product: CASSRTGQGANTEAFF.